The rows below give T cell receptor beta chains drawn from one sample of a study of T-cell reconstitution after alpha-beta-depleted transplantation in children. In TCRdb, the PCR reads were re-called with MiXCR into one record per CDR3 protein. The sample contains roughly 200,000 distinct CDR3 sequences, roughly 11% of which appear only once. Sequencing used PBMCs, obtained before TCRalphabeta/CD19-depleted stem cell transplant. The receptor set was obtained from a child under two years old with acute myeloid leukemia, due to receive a stem cell transplant. Each CDR3 is given with its conserved first and last residue. Each record gives: V gene, J gene, clone size, D gene, CDR3 protein, CDR3 DNA. A D gene is named only where the DNA matches it firmly. Only some rows state a clone size, as once, few, many or a class for expanded clones.

V: TRBV18; J: TRBJ2-3; size: .; D: .; CDR3: CASTMPGTDTQYF; DNA: TGTGCCAGCACGATGCCAGGGACAGATACGCAGTATTTT
V: TRBV5-1; J: TRBJ1-2; size: many; D: .; CDR3: CASSLGTAGISNYGYTF; DNA: TGCGCCAGCAGCTTGGGAACCGCAGGAATCTCTAACTATGGCTACACCTTC
V: TRBV12-3/TRBV12-4; J: TRBJ2-5; size: few; D: .; CDR3: CASSPLRGAETQYF; DNA: TGTGCCAGCAGCCCTCTCAGGGGGGCAGAGACCCAGTACTTC
V: TRBV20-1; J: TRBJ2-3; size: many; D: .; CDR3: CSANTGRLGTDTQYF; DNA: TGCAGTGCTAATACAGGGAGATTGGGCACAGATACGCAGTATTTT
V: TRBV2; J: TRBJ2-5; size: many; D: TRBD2; CDR3: CASSGTSWGTQYF; DNA: TGTGCCAGCAGTGGGACTAGCTGGGGGACCCAGTACTTC
V: TRBV5-1; J: TRBJ2-5; size: many; D: TRBD2; CDR3: CASRFGTSGQETQYF; DNA: TGCGCCAGCAGATTCGGGACTAGCGGACAAGAGACCCAGTACTTC
V: TRBV7-2; J: TRBJ2-7; size: many; D: .; CDR3: CASSSSYSEQYF; DNA: TGTGCCAGCAGCTCTTCCTACTCCGAGCAGTACTTC
V: TRBV5-1; J: TRBJ2-2; size: many; D: .; CDR3: CASSAGQNTGELFF; DNA: TGCGCCAGCAGCGCGGGACAGAACACCGGGGAGCTGTTTTTT
V: TRBV7-9; J: TRBJ2-1; size: .; D: .; CDR3: CASSLELNNEQFF; DNA: TGTGCCAGCAGCTTAGAATTGAACAACGAGCAGTTCTTC
V: TRBV19; J: TRBJ2-5; size: .; D: .; CDR3: CASSIRFQETQYF; DNA: TGTGCCAGTAGTATAAGGTTCCAAGAGACCCAGTACTTC
V: TRBV5-4; J: TRBJ2-3; size: many; D: TRBD2; CDR3: CASSFWTSGGSTDTQYF; DNA: TGTGCCAGCAGCTTTTGGACTAGCGGAGGGAGCACAGATACGCAGTATTTT
V: TRBV12-5; J: TRBJ1-2; size: many; D: .; CDR3: CASGSTSRFGYTF; DNA: TGTGCTAGTGGTTCCACCTCCCGGTTTGGCTACACCTTC
V: TRBV7-2; J: TRBJ2-1; size: many; D: .; CDR3: CASSLPGPYNEQFF; DNA: TGTGCCAGCAGCTTACCAGGACCCTACAATGAGCAGTTCTTC
V: TRBV7-2; J: TRBJ2-3; size: few; D: .; CDR3: CASSLYSTSTDTQYF; DNA: TGTGCCAGCAGCTTGTACTCGACTAGCACAGATACGCAGTATTTT
V: TRBV7-2; J: TRBJ2-6; size: .; D: TRBD1; CDR3: CARRDSESSGANVLTF; DNA: TGTGCCAGACGGGACAGCGAGAGCTCTGGGGCCAACGTCCTGACTTTC
V: TRBV20-1; J: TRBJ1-1; size: many; D: .; CDR3: CSARRRNEAFF; DNA: TGCAGTGCTAGAAGGAGGAATGAAGCTTTCTTT
V: TRBV30; J: TRBJ1-1; size: many; D: .; CDR3: CAWNRAEENTEAFF; DNA: TGTGCCTGGAACAGGGCTGAGGAGAACACTGAAGCTTTCTTT